A single sample is the source of the 20 T cell receptor beta chains below, sequenced in a study of T cells after yellow fever vaccination. TCRdb independently ran MiXCR on the 5' RACE reads; one entry per CDR3 protein. This repertoire shows roughly 32,000 distinct CDR3 sequences, approximately 7% found once; its top ten account for under 25%. The source was PBMCs, either bulk or a sorted T-cell subset (CD4+, CD8+, memory, or dextramer-sorted; not recorded which), collected on the day of the first yellow fever vaccination. All receptors come from a man younger than 35 who received the YFV17D yellow fever vaccine.

The chain links TRBV7-2 to TRBJ2-2, with a possible D match to TRBD1 (5 bases). Germline V gene data show CDR1 as SGHTA and CDR2 as FQGNSA. This CDR3 spans 15 amino acids. The ends were cut back, 5 bases at V and 4 bases at J, with 14 bases in the middle. CDR3 sequence: CASSIPQGTTGELFF. The CDR3 bases are TGTGCCAGCAGCATACCCCAGGGTACCACCGGGGAGCTGTTTTTT.

This clonotype was seen ten or more times. V gene TRBV7-9 combines with J gene TRBJ2-3; maybe TRBD2 (5 bases). This CDR3 contains 16 residues. Per the germline V gene, CDR1 is SEHNR and CDR2 is FQNEAQ (reference sequence). Trimming stripped 5 bases from V and 4 bases from J, with 19 bases between. This chain's CDR3 is CASSARAVSKADTQYF. The CDR3 nucleotides are TGTGCCAGCAGCGCTAGAGCGGTCTCTAAGGCAGATACGCAGTATTTT.

This clonotype is judged hyperexpanded. The chain employs TRBV12-3 or TRBV12-4 and TRBJ2-3; tentatively, D is TRBD2 (6 bases). The CDR3 loop spans 14 amino acids. The germline V and J ends were trimmed by 3 bases and 6 bases, with 13 bases remaining between them. This CDR3 reads CASSLGGVGDTQYF. The CDR3 nucleotides are TGTGCCAGCAGTTTGGGCGGGGTAGGGGATACGCAGTATTTT.

The sample holds many counts of this clonotype. The chain carries TRBV5-5 and TRBJ1-1; D unclear. The ends were cut back, 0 bases at V and 4 bases at J, with 13 bases in the middle. Looked up from germline, CDR1 is SGHKS and CDR2 is YYEKEE (reference sequence). The CDR3 runs to 15 residues. This chain's CDR3 is CASSLASGSGTEAFF. The CDR3 DNA follows: TGTGCCAGCAGCTTGGCCTCTGGGTCGGGCACTGAAGCTTTCTTT.

This chain connects TRBV4-1 to TRBJ1-6, with D possibly TRBD1 on 5 matching bases. Per germline, CDR1 MGHRA and CDR2 YSYEKL. The ends were cut back, 1 base at V and 10 bases at J, with 17 bases in the middle. The CDR3 is made up of 16 amino acids. The CDR3 coding sequence is TGCGCCAGCAGCCAAGTATTCGCGGGCAGGGTATCACCCCTCCACTTT. Protein product: CASSQVFAGRVSPLHF.

In its sample, this clonotype was seen many times. The rearrangement links TRBV20-1 to TRBJ2-3; D is perhaps TRBD2 (7 bases). Trimming stripped 3 bases from V and 4 bases from J, with 17 bases between. The germline V gene has CDR1 DFQATT and CDR2 SNEGSKA (reference sequence). The CDR3 totals 15 residues. CDR3 nucleotides: TGCAGTGCTAGGCTTAGAGGGGGGGCGGCAGATACGCAGTATTTT. This gives the protein CSARLRGGAADTQYF.

This clonotype was found a few times. The V call is TRBV29-1, the J call TRBJ1-3; tentative D call: TRBD1 (5 bases). The CDR3 spans 14 residues. Germline V lookup: CDR1 SQVTM, CDR2 ANQGSEA. Trimming removed 7 bases at V and 1 base at J, with 14 bases between. CDR3 loop: CSARGAKSGNTIYF. CDR3 nucleotide sequence: TGCAGCGCGAGGGGTGCTAAGTCTGGAAACACCATATATTTT.

The table lists this clonotype with a few counts. The chain combines TRBV27 with TRBJ1-2; no clear D gene. The CDR3 length is 13 residues. Germline CDR1 and CDR2: MNHEY and SMNVEV (reference sequence). Trimming removed 6 bases from V and 2 bases from J, with 10 bases in between. The CDR3 loop is CASSLTGNYGYTF. In DNA form, the CDR3 reads TGTGCCAGCAGCCTGACGGGAAACTATGGCTACACCTTC.

The sample holds a few counts of this clonotype. This chain joins TRBV20-1 and TRBJ2-7; TRBD2 matches at 9 bases. Trimming cost V 5 bases and J 3 bases; bases outside gene matches: 20. In germline, CDR1 is DFQATT, CDR2 SNEGSKA (reference sequence). This CDR3 has 18 amino acids. CDR3 sequence: CSAGSRTQAAGGLYEQYV. The DNA for the CDR3 is TGCAGTGCTGGAAGTCGGACCCAAGCAGCGGGGGGTCTCTACGAGCAGTACGTC.

This clonotype has at least ten counts. The chain links TRBV5-1 to TRBJ2-6; D ambiguous. CDR1 is SGHRS and CDR2 is YFSETQ in the germline V gene. Trimming cost V 3 bases and J 0 bases, with 4 bases left between them. This CDR3 region has 14 residues. The chain's CDR3 is CASSSRSGANVLTF. The CDR3 DNA follows: TGCGCCAGCAGCTCACGCTCTGGGGCCAACGTCCTGACTTTC.

This clonotype was detected many times. The rearrangement links TRBV5-6 to TRBJ1-1; tentatively, D is TRBD1 (5 bases). Trimming took off 4 bases at V and 4 bases at J, with 17 bases between the two ends. Per germline, CDR1 SGHDT and CDR2 YYEEEE. The CDR3 has 15 residues. The DNA of the CDR3 is TGTGCCAGCAGCCCTAGGTGGGGGGTCGGCACTGAAGCTTTCTTT. Its protein product is CASSPRWGVGTEAFF.

By sample share, this clonotype is medium-sized. The rearrangement joins TRBV28 to TRBJ1-3; a weak D match, TRBD1 (5 bases). V gave up 5 bases and J gave up 2 bases, with 19 bases separating them. Germline V gene data show CDR1 as MDHEN and CDR2 as SYDVKM. The CDR3 sequence is 17 residues long. CDR3 sequence (DNA): TGTGCCAGCAGTCCCCGCTTCTATCAAGGGGCTGGAAACACCATATATTTT. Protein product: CASSPRFYQGAGNTIYF.

This clonotype was counted at least ten times. This sequence joins TRBV7-9 and TRBJ2-1, with D perhaps TRBD2 (6 bases). The length of the CDR3 is 17 residues. V was shortened by 1 base and J by 6 bases, with 19 bases between the two germline ends. From germline, CDR1 is SEHNR and CDR2 FQNEAQ (reference sequence). CDR3 sequence (DNA): TGTGCCAGCAGCTTAGAGCGGTCGGGGCTAGCGCTCAATGAGCAGTTCTTC. It yields the protein CASSLERSGLALNEQFF.

In this sample, this clonotype turned up many times. This rearrangement joins TRBV27 to TRBJ1-1; D is unclear. Germline CDR1 reads MNHEY; CDR2 reads SMNVEV (reference sequence). This CDR3 region has 13 residues. Trimming stripped 2 bases from V and 1 base from J, with 5 bases between. CDR3 region: CASSLMKNTEAFF. Written as DNA, the CDR3 is TGTGCCAGCAGTTTAATGAAGAACACTGAAGCTTTCTTT.

This clonotype was picked up many times. CDR3 bases: TGCAGTGCTATTCAGGTTGGGTCCCACGAGCAGTACTTC. Amino acid sequence: CSAIQVGSHEQYF. The chain couples TRBV20-1 to TRBJ2-7; D remains ambiguous. V was trimmed by 4 bases and J by 5 bases, leaving 15 bases between them. The CDR3 has 13 amino acids. CDR1 and CDR2 from the germline V gene are DFQATT and SNEGSKA (reference sequence).

Only a few counts were recorded for this clonotype. V usage is TRBV29-1 and J usage is TRBJ1-4, with 8 nucleotides matching TRBD1. This CDR3 spans 13 amino acids. Germline V CDR1 and CDR2: SQVTM, ANQGSEA. Germline trimming cut 7 bases from V and 8 bases from J; bases unmatched to any gene: 9. CDR3 sequence reads: CSAHQGAGEKLFF. The CDR3 DNA is TGCAGCGCGCATCAGGGGGCTGGCGAAAAACTGTTTTTT.

This clonotype has at least ten counts. The chain couples TRBV25-1 to TRBJ1-4, with D possibly being TRBD1 (5 bases). This CDR3 region has 16 residues. V was cut by 1 base and J by 8 bases, with 17 bases left in between. CDR1 is MGHDK and CDR2 is SYGVNS in the germline V gene. The CDR3 DNA is TGTGCCAGCAGTGAATCCCCGGCAGGGATCGGAGAAAAACTGTTTTTT. Amino acids: CASSESPAGIGEKLFF.

This clonotype was counted ten times or more. The rearrangement links TRBV11-2 to TRBJ2-1; TRBD2 matches at 11 bases. CDR1 SGHAT and CDR2 FQNNGV come from the germline V gene. V was clipped by 1 base and J by 3 bases; unmatched bases: 8. The CDR3 length is 18 residues. The CDR3 DNA follows: TGTGCCAGCAGCTTAGGGGTTAGCGGGGGGGCTATCTACAATGAGCAGTTCTTC. Encoded protein: CASSLGVSGGAIYNEQFF.

The rearrangement links TRBV7-2 to TRBJ1-6; unclear D gene. This CDR3 contains 14 residues. Deletions cut 3 bases from V and 0 bases from J, with 3 bases between. CDR1 and CDR2 from the germline V gene are SGHTA and FQGNSA. The DNA of the CDR3 is TGTGCCAGCAGCTTGGGCTCCTATAATTCACCCCTCCACTTT. Translating gives CASSLGSYNSPLHF.

This clonotype was recorded at least ten times. The V gene is TRBV4-3, the J gene TRBJ1-4, with 9 bases identical to TRBD1. Germline assignment: CDR1 LGHNA and CDR2 YSLEER. V trimming: 1 base; J trimming: 5 bases; junction bases outside the gene matches: 5. This CDR3 has 16 amino acids. The CDR3 DNA is TGCGCCAGCAGCCAAGCCCCCGGGACAGGGAATGAAAAACTGTTTTTT. Encoded protein: CASSQAPGTGNEKLFF.